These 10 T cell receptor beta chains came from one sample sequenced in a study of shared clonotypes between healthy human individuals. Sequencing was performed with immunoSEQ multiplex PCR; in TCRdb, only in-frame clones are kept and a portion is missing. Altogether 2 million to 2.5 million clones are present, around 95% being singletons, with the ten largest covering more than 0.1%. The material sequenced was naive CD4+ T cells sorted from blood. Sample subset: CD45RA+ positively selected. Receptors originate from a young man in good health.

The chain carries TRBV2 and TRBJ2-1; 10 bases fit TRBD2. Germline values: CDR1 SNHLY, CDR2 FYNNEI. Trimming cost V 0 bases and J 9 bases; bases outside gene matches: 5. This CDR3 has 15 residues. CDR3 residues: CASSEASGRIGEQFF. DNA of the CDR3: TGTGCCAGCAGTGAAGCTAGCGGGAGGATCGGTGAGCAGTTCTTC.

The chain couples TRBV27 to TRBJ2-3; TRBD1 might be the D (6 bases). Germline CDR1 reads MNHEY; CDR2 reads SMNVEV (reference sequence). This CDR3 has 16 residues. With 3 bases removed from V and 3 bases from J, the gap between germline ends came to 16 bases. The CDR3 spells CASSFFITGNTDTQYF. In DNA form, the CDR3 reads TGTGCCAGCAGTTTTTTTATAACAGGGAATACAGATACGCAGTATTTT.

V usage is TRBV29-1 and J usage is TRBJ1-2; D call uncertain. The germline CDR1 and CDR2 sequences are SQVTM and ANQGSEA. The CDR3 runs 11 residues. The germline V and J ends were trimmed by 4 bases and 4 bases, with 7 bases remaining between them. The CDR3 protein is CSVGAVYGYTF. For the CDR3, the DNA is TGCAGCGTTGGGGCGGTCTATGGCTACACCTTC.

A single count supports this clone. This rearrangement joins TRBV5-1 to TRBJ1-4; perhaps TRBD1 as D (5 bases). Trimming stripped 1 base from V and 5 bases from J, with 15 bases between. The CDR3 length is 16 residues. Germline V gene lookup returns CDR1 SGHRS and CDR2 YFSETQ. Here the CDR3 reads CASSLRMAGRNEKLFF. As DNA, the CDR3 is TGCGCCAGCAGCTTGCGGATGGCAGGGAGGAATGAAAAACTGTTTTTT.

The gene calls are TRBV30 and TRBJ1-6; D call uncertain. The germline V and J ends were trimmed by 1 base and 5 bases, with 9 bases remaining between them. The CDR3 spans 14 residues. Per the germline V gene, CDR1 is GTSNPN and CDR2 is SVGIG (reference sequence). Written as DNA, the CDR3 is TGTGCCTGGAGTGCCGGGAATAATAATTCACCCCTCCACTTT. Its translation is CAWSAGNNNSPLHF.

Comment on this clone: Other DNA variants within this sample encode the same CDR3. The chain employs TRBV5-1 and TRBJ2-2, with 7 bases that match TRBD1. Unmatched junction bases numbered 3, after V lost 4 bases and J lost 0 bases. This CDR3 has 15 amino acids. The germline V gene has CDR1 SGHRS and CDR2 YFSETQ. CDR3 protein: CASSLGTANTGELFF. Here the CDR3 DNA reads TGCGCCAGCAGCCTAGGGACAGCGAACACCGGGGAGCTGTTTTTT.

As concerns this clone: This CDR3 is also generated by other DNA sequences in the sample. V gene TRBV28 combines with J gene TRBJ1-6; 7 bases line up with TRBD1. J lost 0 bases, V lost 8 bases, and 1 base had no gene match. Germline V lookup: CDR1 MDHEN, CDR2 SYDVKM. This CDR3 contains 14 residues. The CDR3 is CASRDSSYNSPLHF. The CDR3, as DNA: TGTGCCAGCCGGGACAGCTCCTATAATTCACCCCTCCACTTT. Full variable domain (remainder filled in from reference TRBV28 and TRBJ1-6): DVKVTQSSRYLVKRTGEKVFLECVQDMDHENMFWYRQDPGLGLRLIYFSYDVKMKEKGDIPEGYSVSREKKERFSLILESASTNQTSMYLCASRDSSYNSPLHFGNGTRLTVT.

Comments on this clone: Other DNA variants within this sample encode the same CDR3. The CDR3 DNA reads TGTGCCAGCAGCTTGGCGACGGGGAACTATGGCTACACCTTC. Translated: CASSLATGNYGYTF. The chain combines TRBV5-4 with TRBJ1-2; D is unclear. The V and J ends lost 0 bases and 2 bases respectively, with 8 bases between them. Germline V CDR1 and CDR2: SGHNT, YYREEE (reference sequence). There are 14 residues in the CDR3.

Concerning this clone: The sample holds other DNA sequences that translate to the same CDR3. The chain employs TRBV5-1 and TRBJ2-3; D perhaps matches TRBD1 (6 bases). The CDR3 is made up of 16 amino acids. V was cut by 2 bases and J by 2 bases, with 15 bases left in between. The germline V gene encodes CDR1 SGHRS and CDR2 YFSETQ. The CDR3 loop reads CASSLAGGLITDTQYF. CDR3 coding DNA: TGCGCCAGCAGCTTAGCTGGGGGCCTGATCACAGATACGCAGTATTTT.

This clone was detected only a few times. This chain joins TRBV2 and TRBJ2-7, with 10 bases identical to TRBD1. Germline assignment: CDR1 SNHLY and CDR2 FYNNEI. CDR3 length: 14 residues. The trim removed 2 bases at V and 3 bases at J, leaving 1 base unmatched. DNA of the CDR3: TGTGCCAGCAGTGAATGGACAGGGGGCTACGAGCAGTACTTC. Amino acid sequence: CASSEWTGGYEQYF.